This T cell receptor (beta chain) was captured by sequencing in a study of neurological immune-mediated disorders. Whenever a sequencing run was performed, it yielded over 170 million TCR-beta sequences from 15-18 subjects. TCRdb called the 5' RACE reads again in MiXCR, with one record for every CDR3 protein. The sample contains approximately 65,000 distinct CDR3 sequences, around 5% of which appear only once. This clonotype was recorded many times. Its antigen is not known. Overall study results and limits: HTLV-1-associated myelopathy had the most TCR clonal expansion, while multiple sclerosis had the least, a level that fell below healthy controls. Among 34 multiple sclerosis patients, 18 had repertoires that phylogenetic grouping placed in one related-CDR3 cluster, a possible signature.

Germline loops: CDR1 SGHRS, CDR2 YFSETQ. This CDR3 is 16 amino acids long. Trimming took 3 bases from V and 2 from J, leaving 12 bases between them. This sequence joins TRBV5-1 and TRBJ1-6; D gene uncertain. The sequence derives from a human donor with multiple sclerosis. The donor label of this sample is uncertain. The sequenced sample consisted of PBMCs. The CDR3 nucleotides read TGCGCCAGCAGCTACGGGCGGGAAACCTATAATTCACCCCTCCACTTT. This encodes CASSYGRETYNSPLHF.